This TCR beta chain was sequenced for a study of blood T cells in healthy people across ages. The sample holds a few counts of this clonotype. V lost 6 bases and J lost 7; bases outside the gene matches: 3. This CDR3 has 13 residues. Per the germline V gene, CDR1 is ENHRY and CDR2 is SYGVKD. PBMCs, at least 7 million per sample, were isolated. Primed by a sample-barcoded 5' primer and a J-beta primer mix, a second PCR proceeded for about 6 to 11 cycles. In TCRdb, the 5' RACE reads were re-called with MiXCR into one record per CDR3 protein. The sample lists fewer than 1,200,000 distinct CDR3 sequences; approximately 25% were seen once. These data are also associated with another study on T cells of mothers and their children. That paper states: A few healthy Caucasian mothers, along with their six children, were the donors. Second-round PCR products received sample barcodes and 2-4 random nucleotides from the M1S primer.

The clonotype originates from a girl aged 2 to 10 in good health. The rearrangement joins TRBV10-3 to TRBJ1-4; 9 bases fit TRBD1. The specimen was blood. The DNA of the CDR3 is TGTGCCATCAGAAGGGGACAGGGTGAAAAACTGTTTTTT. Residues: CAIRRGQGEKLFF.